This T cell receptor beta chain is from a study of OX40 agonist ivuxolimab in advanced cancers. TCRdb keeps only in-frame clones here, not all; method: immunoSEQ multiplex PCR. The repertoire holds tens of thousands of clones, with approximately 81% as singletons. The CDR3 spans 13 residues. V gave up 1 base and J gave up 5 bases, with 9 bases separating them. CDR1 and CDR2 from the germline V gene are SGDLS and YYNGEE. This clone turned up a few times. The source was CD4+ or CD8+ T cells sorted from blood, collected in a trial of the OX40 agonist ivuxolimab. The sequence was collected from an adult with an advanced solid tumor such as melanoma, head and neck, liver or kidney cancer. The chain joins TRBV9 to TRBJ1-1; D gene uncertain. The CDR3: CASSVYWGTEAFF. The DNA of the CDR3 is TGTGCCAGCAGCGTATATTGGGGAACTGAAGCTTTCTTT.